These T cell receptor beta chains were read from a single sample in a study of metastatic and nonmetastatic thyroid tumors. With MiXCR, TCRdb reprocessed the PCR reads. The sample contains about 12,000 clones, roughly 21% of which appear only once. The sample consisted of adjacent normal tissue. All receptors come from a female donor with papillary thyroid cancer or a benign thyroid nodule (not recorded which). Some clones in this sample may be carry-over from other donors' samples. CDR3s include the opening cysteine and the closing phenylalanine or tryptophan. D genes are given only for firm matches. The size field is filled for only some rows; it gives once, few, many or a size class.

j_gene: TRBJ1-2; v_gene: TRBV18; d_gene: .; abundance: many; CDR3nt: TGTGCCAGCTCACCAGAAGGAGGGGCAGGCTATGGCTACACCTTC; CDR3aa: CASSPEGGAGYGYTF
j_gene: TRBJ2-7; v_gene: TRBV14; d_gene: .; abundance: many; CDR3nt: TGTGCCAGCAGCCAATTGAGGGATAGCTACGAGCAGTACTTC; CDR3aa: CASSQLRDSYEQYF
j_gene: TRBJ2-2; v_gene: TRBV11-2; d_gene: TRBD2; abundance: many; CDR3nt: TGTGCCAGCAGCTTATTCGCGGGAGTGAGTACCGGGGAGCTGTTTTTT; CDR3aa: CASSLFAGVSTGELFF
j_gene: TRBJ1-5; v_gene: TRBV29-1; d_gene: .; abundance: many; CDR3nt: TGCAGCGTCCTGGGGCAGCCTAATCAGCCCCAGCATTTT; CDR3aa: CSVLGQPNQPQHF
j_gene: TRBJ2-1; v_gene: TRBV20-1; d_gene: TRBD1; abundance: once; CDR3nt: TGCAGTGCTAGAGTGGGACAGGGGTTGTGGGAGCAGTTCTTC; CDR3aa: CSARVGQGLWEQFF
j_gene: TRBJ2-1; v_gene: TRBV3-1; d_gene: .; abundance: many; CDR3nt: TGTGCCAGCAGCCAAGGTGTATCTAGCGCGTACAATGAGCAGTTCTTC; CDR3aa: CASSQGVSSAYNEQFF
j_gene: TRBJ1-1; v_gene: TRBV11-1; d_gene: .; abundance: once; CDR3nt: TGTGCCAGCAGCTCCCGTTGGGGGCGTCTAGATCCGAACACTGAAGCTTTCTTT; CDR3aa: CASSSRWGRLDPNTEAFF
j_gene: TRBJ1-2; v_gene: TRBV5-1; d_gene: .; abundance: many; CDR3nt: TGCGCCAGCCGGGATAACTTAGATGGCTACACCTTC; CDR3aa: CASRDNLDGYTF
j_gene: TRBJ2-1; v_gene: TRBV6-2/TRBV6-3; d_gene: .; abundance: medium-sized; CDR3nt: TGTGCCAGCTCGCCTAACAATGAGCAGTTCTTC; CDR3aa: CASSPNNEQFF
j_gene: TRBJ1-1; v_gene: TRBV20-1; d_gene: .; abundance: many; CDR3nt: TGCAGTGCTAAAGGGGACACTGAAGCTTTCTTT; CDR3aa: CSAKGDTEAFF
j_gene: TRBJ2-1; v_gene: TRBV4-1; d_gene: .; abundance: many; CDR3nt: TGCGCCAGCAGCCAACCGGGACTAGGGGGCGATGAGCAGTTCTTC; CDR3aa: CASSQPGLGGDEQFF
j_gene: TRBJ1-1; v_gene: TRBV12-3/TRBV12-4; d_gene: TRBD1; abundance: .; CDR3nt: TGTGCCAGCAGCGTCAGGGGGTATGCTGAAGCTTTCTTT; CDR3aa: CASSVRGYAEAFF
j_gene: TRBJ2-7; v_gene: TRBV5-4; d_gene: .; abundance: many; CDR3nt: TGTGCCAGCAGCGCGTTGCCGGGTGCCTACGAGCAGTACTTC; CDR3aa: CASSALPGAYEQYF
j_gene: TRBJ1-4; v_gene: TRBV6-1; d_gene: .; abundance: many; CDR3nt: TGTGCCAGCAGTCCCGGGATACCTAATGAAAAACTGTTTTTT; CDR3aa: CASSPGIPNEKLFF
j_gene: TRBJ1-6; v_gene: TRBV15; d_gene: .; abundance: .; CDR3nt: TGTGCCACCAGCAGAGATTTTGGTTCACCCCTCCACTTT; CDR3aa: CATSRDFGSPLHF
j_gene: TRBJ2-2; v_gene: TRBV7-3; d_gene: TRBD1; abundance: .; CDR3nt: TGTGCCAGCAGCTCGGGACAGGGGAGTACCAGGGAGCTGTTTTTT; CDR3aa: CASSSGQGSTRELFF
j_gene: TRBJ1-2; v_gene: TRBV6-5; d_gene: .; abundance: few; CDR3nt: TGTGCCAGCAGTTACTTCGGACCGTCCTATGGCTACACCTTC; CDR3aa: CASSYFGPSYGYTF
j_gene: TRBJ2-2; v_gene: TRBV6-1; d_gene: .; abundance: .; CDR3nt: TGTGCCAGCAATGGGGTTCTGGACGGGGAGCTGTTTTTT; CDR3aa: CASNGVLDGELFF
j_gene: TRBJ2-7; v_gene: TRBV24-1; d_gene: TRBD2; abundance: .; CDR3nt: TGTGCCCGGAATTTACTAGCGGGGTTAACCTACGAGCAGTACTTC; CDR3aa: CARNLLAGLTYEQYF
j_gene: TRBJ2-7; v_gene: TRBV28; d_gene: .; abundance: few; CDR3nt: TGTGCCAGCAACCCGGTAGGGGGAGACGGGAACGAGCAGTACTTC; CDR3aa: CASNPVGGDGNEQYF
j_gene: TRBJ1-2; v_gene: TRBV6-1; d_gene: .; abundance: few; CDR3nt: TGTGCCAGCAGTGAAGCGGGTGGTTATGGCTACACCTTC; CDR3aa: CASSEAGGYGYTF
j_gene: TRBJ1-5; v_gene: TRBV10-2; d_gene: .; abundance: medium-sized; CDR3nt: TGCGCCAGCAGTGCTACGGGACGTCGGACAGAGCCCCAGCATTTT; CDR3aa: CASSATGRRTEPQHF
j_gene: TRBJ2-2; v_gene: TRBV24-1; d_gene: .; abundance: medium-sized; CDR3nt: TGTGCCACCAGTGGTGTAGGCGGGCGGGAGAACACCGGGGAGCTGTTTTTT; CDR3aa: CATSGVGGRENTGELFF
j_gene: TRBJ2-6; v_gene: TRBV11-2; d_gene: .; abundance: .; CDR3nt: TGTGCCAGCAGCTTAGTGGCGTCTGGGGCCAACGTCCTGACTTTC; CDR3aa: CASSLVASGANVLTF
j_gene: TRBJ2-7; v_gene: TRBV12-3/TRBV12-4; d_gene: .; abundance: medium-sized; CDR3nt: TGTGCCAGCAGTCCCGGAGGAGGGGACTACGAGCAGTACTTC; CDR3aa: CASSPGGGDYEQYF
j_gene: TRBJ2-1; v_gene: TRBV5-1; d_gene: TRBD2; abundance: many; CDR3nt: TGCGCCAGCAGCGCGAAACCGGGACTAGCGGGGGAATTGAAAGAGCAGTTCTTC; CDR3aa: CASSAKPGLAGELKEQFF
j_gene: TRBJ2-2; v_gene: TRBV6-1; d_gene: .; abundance: few; CDR3nt: TGTGCCAGCAGGCCCGAGGGAAACACCGGGGAGCTGTTTTTT; CDR3aa: CASRPEGNTGELFF
j_gene: TRBJ2-1; v_gene: TRBV19; d_gene: .; abundance: .; CDR3nt: TGTGCCGGTAGTAGTGGCTCCGACTACAGTGAGCAGTTCTTC; CDR3aa: CAGSSGSDYSEQFF
j_gene: TRBJ1-6; v_gene: TRBV30; d_gene: TRBD1; abundance: many; CDR3nt: TGTGCCTGGAGCGATGGGACAGGGGGATTTTCACCCCTCCACTTT; CDR3aa: CAWSDGTGGFSPLHF
j_gene: TRBJ2-3; v_gene: TRBV20-1; d_gene: .; abundance: .; CDR3nt: TGCAGTGCCCGAGGGAGGGGGGCGCATACGCAGTATTTT; CDR3aa: CSARGRGAHTQYF
j_gene: TRBJ1-5; v_gene: TRBV2; d_gene: TRBD1; abundance: medium-sized; CDR3nt: TGTGCCAGCAGTCAGGGGGAGGGACAGCCCCAGCATTTT; CDR3aa: CASSQGEGQPQHF
j_gene: TRBJ2-3; v_gene: TRBV5-1; d_gene: .; abundance: .; CDR3nt: TGCTCCATCAGCTCGGGTTTAGGGGTAGATACGCAGTATTTT; CDR3aa: CSISSGLGVDTQYF
j_gene: TRBJ2-1; v_gene: TRBV20-1; d_gene: .; abundance: few; CDR3nt: TGCAGTGCTCTTTCGACTAGTCACCTAAATGAGCAGTTCTTC; CDR3aa: CSALSTSHLNEQFF
j_gene: TRBJ2-1; v_gene: TRBV6-2/TRBV6-3; d_gene: TRBD1; abundance: medium-sized; CDR3nt: TGTGCCAGCAGTTACCCGTGGATAGGGGGCACCTACAATGAGCAGTTCTTC; CDR3aa: CASSYPWIGGTYNEQFF
j_gene: TRBJ2-7; v_gene: TRBV6-6; d_gene: .; abundance: medium-sized; CDR3nt: TGTGCCAGCAGTTACGATAGCTCGGGGGAGCAGTACTTC; CDR3aa: CASSYDSSGEQYF
j_gene: TRBJ2-7; v_gene: TRBV5-1; d_gene: .; abundance: .; CDR3nt: TGCGCCAGCAGCTTAGTACTAGGCGGGTACGAGCAGTACTTC; CDR3aa: CASSLVLGGYEQYF
j_gene: TRBJ1-6; v_gene: TRBV2; d_gene: .; abundance: medium-sized; CDR3nt: TGTGCCAGCAGTCCCCAGTCTAATTCACCCCTCCACTTT; CDR3aa: CASSPQSNSPLHF
j_gene: TRBJ2-1; v_gene: TRBV7-3; d_gene: .; abundance: many; CDR3nt: TGTGCCAGCAGCAAGGGTCTTTTGGCGGAGCAGTTCTTC; CDR3aa: CASSKGLLAEQFF
j_gene: TRBJ1-1; v_gene: TRBV6-5; d_gene: TRBD1; abundance: .; CDR3nt: TGTGCCAGCAGTTATCTACAGGGGGGGAACACTGAAGCTTTCTTT; CDR3aa: CASSYLQGGNTEAFF
j_gene: TRBJ1-1; v_gene: TRBV6-1; d_gene: .; abundance: few; CDR3nt: TGTGCCAGCAGAACTAGGGGGAGAGCCACTGAAGCTTTCTTT; CDR3aa: CASRTRGRATEAFF
j_gene: TRBJ1-1; v_gene: TRBV12-3/TRBV12-4; d_gene: .; abundance: medium-sized; CDR3nt: TGTGCCAGCAGTTTAATCGTCCACACTGAAGCTTTCTTT; CDR3aa: CASSLIVHTEAFF
j_gene: TRBJ2-5; v_gene: TRBV27; d_gene: .; abundance: few; CDR3nt: TGTGCCAGCAGTCCCCTCTACGGGACCCCCTATGAGACCCAGTACTTC; CDR3aa: CASSPLYGTPYETQYF
j_gene: TRBJ1-3; v_gene: TRBV12-3/TRBV12-4; d_gene: .; abundance: medium-sized; CDR3nt: TGTGCCAGCAGGGTCGGCAGCCTCTCTGGAAACACCATATATTTT; CDR3aa: CASRVGSLSGNTIYF
j_gene: TRBJ1-1; v_gene: TRBV18; d_gene: .; abundance: .; CDR3nt: TGTGCCAGCTCAGTGGGGAGACCTGAAGCTTTCTTT; CDR3aa: CASSVGRPEAFF
j_gene: TRBJ1-3; v_gene: TRBV6-1; d_gene: TRBD1; abundance: .; CDR3nt: TGTGCCAGCAGGGGCACACAGGGGTATGTAAACATCATATATTTT; CDR3aa: CASRGTQGYVNIIYF
j_gene: TRBJ2-7; v_gene: TRBV3-1; d_gene: .; abundance: many; CDR3nt: TGTGCCAGCAGCCAAGATGCCCACTCCTACGAGCAGTACTTC; CDR3aa: CASSQDAHSYEQYF
j_gene: TRBJ2-7; v_gene: TRBV7-8; d_gene: .; abundance: .; CDR3nt: TGTGCCAGCAGCTCGCGGGACCCCTCCTACGAGCAGTACTTC; CDR3aa: CASSSRDPSYEQYF
j_gene: TRBJ1-4; v_gene: TRBV6-5; d_gene: .; abundance: .; CDR3nt: TGTGCCAGCATTATGGGGGAAAAACTGTTTTTT; CDR3aa: CASIMGEKLFF
j_gene: TRBJ2-5; v_gene: TRBV27; d_gene: .; abundance: medium-sized; CDR3nt: TGTGCCAGCAGTTGGGGATTAGGGGAGACCCAGTACTTC; CDR3aa: CASSWGLGETQYF
j_gene: TRBJ1-2; v_gene: TRBV12-3/TRBV12-4; d_gene: .; abundance: medium-sized; CDR3nt: TGTGCCAGCAGTTTCTTGGTGGGGGAGCGATACACCTTC; CDR3aa: CASSFLVGERYTF
j_gene: TRBJ2-7; v_gene: TRBV30; d_gene: .; abundance: many; CDR3nt: TGTGCCTGGAGCCCCCCGGGTATCTACGAGCAGTACTTC; CDR3aa: CAWSPPGIYEQYF
j_gene: TRBJ2-5; v_gene: TRBV2; d_gene: .; abundance: many; CDR3nt: TGTGCCAGCAGTGAACGGCGGGTGGCGGGAGAGACCCAGTACTTC; CDR3aa: CASSERRVAGETQYF
j_gene: TRBJ1-4; v_gene: TRBV25-1; d_gene: TRBD1; abundance: few; CDR3nt: TGTGCCAGCAGTGAATGGGGACAGGGAGGTGAAAAACTGTTTTTT; CDR3aa: CASSEWGQGGEKLFF
j_gene: TRBJ1-5; v_gene: TRBV12-3/TRBV12-4; d_gene: TRBD1; abundance: few; CDR3nt: TGTGCCAGCAGTCCGGGGACAGGCAACAATCAGCCCCAGCATTTT; CDR3aa: CASSPGTGNNQPQHF
j_gene: TRBJ2-5; v_gene: TRBV24-1; d_gene: TRBD2; abundance: many; CDR3nt: TGTGCCACCAGTCTAAGTAGCGGGAGCGAGACCCAGTACTTC; CDR3aa: CATSLSSGSETQYF
j_gene: TRBJ2-2; v_gene: TRBV11-2; d_gene: TRBD1; abundance: .; CDR3nt: TGTGCCAGCAGCCGTGGGGACAGGGTTTTCACCGGGGAGCTGTTTTTT; CDR3aa: CASSRGDRVFTGELFF